These 5 T cell receptor beta chains share one sample of origin, sequenced in a study of cytomegalovirus exposure and HLA in healthy donors. This PCR relied on a set of 60 Vbeta primers and 13 Jbeta primers. Only in-frame clones appear in the TCRdb table, and some are missing; sequencing was by immunoSEQ multiplex PCR. In the table there are 100,000 to 150,000 clones, 15% of which are singletons. The sample comprised PBMCs. These receptors originate from a woman between 18 and 29 years old in good health and CMV-seronegative.

The chain is built from TRBV5-4 and TRBJ2-3; 10 bases are a match to TRBD2. This CDR3 contains 16 residues. The germline V gene encodes CDR1 SGHNT and CDR2 YYREEE (reference sequence). V was clipped by 1 base and J by 1 base; unmatched bases: 3. The CDR3 loop is CASSLYTSGGTDTQYF. As DNA, the CDR3 is TGTGCCAGCAGCTTGTACACTAGCGGGGGCACAGATACGCAGTATTTT.

This clone was detected ten times or more. This sequence joins TRBV5-1 and TRBJ2-1; 7 nucleotides align to TRBD1. The germline V gene has CDR1 SGHRS and CDR2 YFSETQ. CDR3 length: 15 amino acids. V shed 0 bases, J shed 7 bases, and the junction held 7 bases outside the gene matches. The DNA for the CDR3 is TGCGCCAGCAGCTTGGCCGCCGACAGGGAGAATGAGCAGTTCTTC. This translates into CASSLAADRENEQFF. Using reference TRBV5-1 and TRBJ2-1 for the parts outside the CDR3, the full variable domain is KAGVTQTPRYLIKTRGQQVTLSCSPISGHRSVSWYQQTPGQGLQFLFEYFSETQRNKGNFPGRFSGRQFSNSRSEMNVSTLELGDSALYLCASSLAADRENEQFFGPGTRLTVL.

The table lists this clone with a few counts. The chain carries TRBV5-4 and TRBJ2-3; 10 bases fit TRBD2. Losses at the gene ends were 2 bases for V and 5 bases for J; bases not matched to a gene: 5. Germline V gives CDR1 SGHNT, CDR2 YYREEE (reference sequence). The CDR3 totals 15 residues. The CDR3, as DNA: TGTGCCAGCAGCTTCCTAGCGGGAGTGGTAGATACGCAGTATTTT. Amino acid sequence: CASSFLAGVVDTQYF.

This clone was observed a handful of times. The chain recombines TRBV11-2 with TRBJ1-1; tentatively, D is TRBD1 (6 bases). This CDR3 has 15 amino acids. Germline CDR1 and CDR2: SGHAT and FQNNGV. Trimming removed 1 base from V and 2 bases from J, with 11 bases in between. The CDR3 DNA reads TGTGCCAGCAGCTTAGGGACAGTGGGTAACACTGAAGCTTTCTTT. It translates to CASSLGTVGNTEAFF.

This chain joins TRBV27 and TRBJ2-7; 8 bases match TRBD1. The CDR3 runs 16 residues. Germline V gene lookup returns CDR1 MNHEY and CDR2 SMNVEV (reference sequence). The ends lost 5 bases at V and 2 bases at J; junction bases unmatched: 11. The CDR3 sequence is CASSPPPGQVAYEQYF. In DNA form, the CDR3 reads TGTGCCAGCAGTCCCCCCCCGGGACAGGTAGCCTACGAGCAGTACTTC.